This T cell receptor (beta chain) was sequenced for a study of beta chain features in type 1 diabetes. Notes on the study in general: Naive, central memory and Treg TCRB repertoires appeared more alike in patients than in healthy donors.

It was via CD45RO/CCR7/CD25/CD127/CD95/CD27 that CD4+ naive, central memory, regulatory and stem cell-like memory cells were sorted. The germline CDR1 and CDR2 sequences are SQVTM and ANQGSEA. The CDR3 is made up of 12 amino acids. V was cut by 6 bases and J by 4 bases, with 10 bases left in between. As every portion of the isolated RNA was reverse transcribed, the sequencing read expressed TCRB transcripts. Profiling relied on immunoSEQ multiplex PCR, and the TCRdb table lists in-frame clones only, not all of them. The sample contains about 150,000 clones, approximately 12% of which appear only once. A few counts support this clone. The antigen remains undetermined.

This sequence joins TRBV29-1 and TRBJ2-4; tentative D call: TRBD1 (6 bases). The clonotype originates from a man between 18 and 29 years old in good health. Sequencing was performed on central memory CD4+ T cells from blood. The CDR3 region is CSVGQNKNIQYF. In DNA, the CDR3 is TGCAGCGTAGGACAGAATAAAAACATTCAGTACTTC.